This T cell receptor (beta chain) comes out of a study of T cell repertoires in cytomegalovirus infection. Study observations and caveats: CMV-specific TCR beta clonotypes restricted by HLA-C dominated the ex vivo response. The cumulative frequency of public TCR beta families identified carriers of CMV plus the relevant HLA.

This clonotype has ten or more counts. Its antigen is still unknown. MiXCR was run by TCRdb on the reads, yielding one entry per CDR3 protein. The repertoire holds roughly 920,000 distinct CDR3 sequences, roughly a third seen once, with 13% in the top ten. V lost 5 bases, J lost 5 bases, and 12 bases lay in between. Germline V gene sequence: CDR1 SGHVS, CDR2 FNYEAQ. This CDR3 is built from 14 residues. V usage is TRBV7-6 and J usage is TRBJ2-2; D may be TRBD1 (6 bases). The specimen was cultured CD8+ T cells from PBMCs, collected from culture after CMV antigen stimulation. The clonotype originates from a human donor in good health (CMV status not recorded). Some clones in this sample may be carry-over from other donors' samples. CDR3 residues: CASSLRTVTGELFF. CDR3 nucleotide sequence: TGTGCCAGCAGCCTCCGGACAGTTACCGGGGAGCTGTTTTTT.